A single count supports the clone carrying this TCR beta chain. This record comes from a study of shared T cell receptors in the human thymus. Germline lookup yields CDR1 WSHSY and CDR2 SAAADI. The ends were cut back, 6 bases at V and 4 bases at J, with 18 bases in the middle. The CDR3 is made up of 15 amino acids. Sequencing was performed with immunoSEQ multiplex PCR; in TCRdb, only in-frame clones are kept and a portion is missing. The table lists around 730,000 clones, 70% to 90% of them singletons. These records were also assigned to another study, of human thymus T cells. Per that study: Corrective heart surgery yielded resections, and these provided the thymus tissue. In thymic and blood repertoires alike, V and J usage looked biased. Unrelated people showed highly overlapping thymic repertoires, related research reported.

Sequencing was carried out using thymocytes. The receptor comes from a girl under two years old with a congenital heart defect. The chain combines TRBV10-2 with TRBJ1-2, with D perhaps TRBD1 (5 bases). The CDR3 loop is CASSAPPGQPYGYTF. CDR3 DNA: TGCGCCAGCAGCGCCCCACCCGGACAACCCTATGGCTACACCTTC.